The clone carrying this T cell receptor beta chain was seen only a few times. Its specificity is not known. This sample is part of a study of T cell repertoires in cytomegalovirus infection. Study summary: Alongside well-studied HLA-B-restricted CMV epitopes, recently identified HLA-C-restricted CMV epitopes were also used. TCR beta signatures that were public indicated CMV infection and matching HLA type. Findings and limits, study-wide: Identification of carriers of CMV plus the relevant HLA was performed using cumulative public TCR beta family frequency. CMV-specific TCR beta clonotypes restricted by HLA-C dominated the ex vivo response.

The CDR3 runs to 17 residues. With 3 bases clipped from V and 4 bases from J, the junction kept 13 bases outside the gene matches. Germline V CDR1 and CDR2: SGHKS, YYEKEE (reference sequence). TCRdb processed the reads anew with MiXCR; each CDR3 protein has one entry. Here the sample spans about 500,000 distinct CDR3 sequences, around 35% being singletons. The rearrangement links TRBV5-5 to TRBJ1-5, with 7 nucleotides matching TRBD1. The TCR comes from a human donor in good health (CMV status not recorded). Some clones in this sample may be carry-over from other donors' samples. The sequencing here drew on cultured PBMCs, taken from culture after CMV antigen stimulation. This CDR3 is CASSSGQIIAPNQPQHF. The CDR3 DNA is TGTGCCAGCAGCTCGGGACAGATAATCGCCCCAAATCAGCCCCAGCATTTT. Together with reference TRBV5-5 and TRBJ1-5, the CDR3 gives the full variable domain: DAGVTQSPTHLIKTRGQQVTLRCSPISGHKSVSWYQQVLGQGPQFIFQYYEKEERGRGNFPDRFSARQFPNYSSELNVNALLLGDSALYLCASSSGQIIAPNQPQHFGDGTRLSIL.